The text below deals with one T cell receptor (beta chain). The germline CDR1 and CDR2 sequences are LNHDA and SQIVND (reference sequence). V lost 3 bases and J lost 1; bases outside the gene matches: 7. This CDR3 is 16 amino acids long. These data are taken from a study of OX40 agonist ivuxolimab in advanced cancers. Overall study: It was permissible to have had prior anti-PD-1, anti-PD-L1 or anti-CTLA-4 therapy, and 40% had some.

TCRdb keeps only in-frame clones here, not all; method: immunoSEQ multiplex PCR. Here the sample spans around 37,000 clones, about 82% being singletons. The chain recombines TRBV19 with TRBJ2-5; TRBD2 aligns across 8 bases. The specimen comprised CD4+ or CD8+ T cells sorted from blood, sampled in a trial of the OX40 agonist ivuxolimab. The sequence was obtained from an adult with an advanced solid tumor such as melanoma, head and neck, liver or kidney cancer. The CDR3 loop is CASSIYAGGLQETQYF. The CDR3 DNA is TGTGCCAGTAGTATTTATGCGGGGGGCCTCCAAGAGACCCAGTACTTC.